This T cell receptor beta chain was recorded in a study of T cells in Graves' hyperthyroidism and ophthalmopathy. Losses at the gene ends were 6 bases for V and 1 base for J; bases not matched to a gene: 4. CDR3 length: 15 amino acids. The germline CDR1 and CDR2 sequences are SGHDN and FVKESK. This clonotype was seen many times. Researchers amplified the TCR beta CDR3 regions from RNA transcripts. TCR CDR3 regions were first amplified by RT-PCR with HTBI primers. A single record per CDR3 protein comes from TCRdb applying MiXCR to the multiplex PCR reads. The data show 500,000 to 550,000 distinct CDR3 sequences, with less than 25% seen just once and more than 20% held by the top ten.

The origin of this receptor is a man between 18 and 29 years old with Graves' hyperthyroidism. The rearrangement links TRBV14 to TRBJ2-2, with 8 bases identical to TRBD1. The sample comprised blood. The CDR3 reads CASRPGTGNTGELFF. CDR3 DNA sequence: TGTGCCAGCAGACCCGGGACAGGGAACACCGGGGAGCTGTTTTTT.